These 5 T cell receptor beta chains were all obtained from the same sample, sequenced in a study of blood T cell repertoires in COVID-19. TCRdb keeps only in-frame clones here, not all; method: immunoSEQ multiplex PCR. Altogether 200,000 to 250,000 clones are present, 92% being singletons, with the ten largest covering over 0.75%. The sample comprised peripheral blood. Source of these receptors: a man between 60 and 70 years old with COVID-19, enrolled during active disease.

The V and J genes are TRBV7-9 and TRBJ1-4, with D possibly TRBD1 on 6 matching bases. The CDR3 is made up of 15 amino acids. The germline V gene encodes CDR1 SEHNR and CDR2 FQNEAQ (reference sequence). Trimming removed 5 bases at V and 7 bases at J, with 17 bases between. The CDR3 DNA sequence: TGTGCCAGCAGCCCGCGGACAGCTGAGTTTGAAAAACTGTTTTTT. This translates into CASSPRTAEFEKLFF.

The chain combines TRBV5-1 with TRBJ2-3, with D perhaps TRBD2 (5 bases). V was shortened by 4 bases and J by 5 bases, with 17 bases between the two germline ends. Germline assignment: CDR1 SGHRS and CDR2 YFSETQ. The CDR3 has 15 amino acids. CDR3 DNA: TGCGCCAGCAGCACAGACTCCTTCGGAGGAGATACGCAGTATTTT. It is translated as CASSTDSFGGDTQYF.

This chain joins TRBV4-2 and TRBJ1-3, with 7 bases lining up with TRBD1. The CDR3 length is 16 residues. V lost 1 base, J lost 0 bases, and 3 bases stayed unmatched. Germline V gives CDR1 LGHNA, CDR2 YNFKEQ. The CDR3 is CASSQGDSLSGNTIYF. DNA of the CDR3: TGTGCCAGCAGCCAAGGGGACAGCCTCTCTGGAAACACCATATATTTT.

This chain uses TRBV7-9 with TRBJ2-2, with a weak D call TRBD2 (5 bases). V was clipped by 8 bases and J by 4 bases, with 14 bases between them. Germline values: CDR1 SEHNR, CDR2 FQNEAQ (reference sequence). The CDR3 is made up of 14 amino acids. This CDR3 reads CASARGSGTGELFF. The DNA of the CDR3 is TGTGCCAGCGCTAGAGGGTCGGGCACCGGGGAGCTGTTTTTT.

V usage is TRBV5-1 and J usage is TRBJ1-1, with 9 bases lining up with TRBD1. The CDR3 totals 15 residues. The V and J ends lost 6 bases and 4 bases, in that order; junction bases with no gene match: 10. Germline V lookup: CDR1 SGHRS, CDR2 YFSETQ. The CDR3: CASTGTGLGGTEAFF. CDR3 DNA: TGCGCCAGCACCGGGACAGGGCTGGGGGGCACTGAAGCTTTCTTT. Looking up the rest from reference TRBV5-1 and TRBJ1-1 gives the full variable domain: KAGVTQTPRYLIKTRGQQVTLSCSPISGHRSVSWYQQTPGQGLQFLFEYFSETQRNKGNFPGRFSGRQFSNSRSEMNVSTLELGDSALYLCASTGTGLGGTEAFFGQGTRLTVV.